A single sample is the source of the 30 T cell receptor beta chains below, sequenced in a study of T-cell memory formation after mild COVID-19. TCRdb re-called the 5' RACE reads through MiXCR, storing one row per CDR3 protein. The sample lists a few hundred thousand distinct CDR3 sequences, 20% to 25% seen once, with roughly 8.3% in the top ten. Sequenced input: PBMCs or a T cell subset sorted from them (not recorded which). Receptors originate from an adult woman who had mild COVID-19 (a few samples of this study predate the infection). Cell type and time point are not known.

The V gene is TRBV5-1, the J gene TRBJ1-6; tentatively, D is TRBD1 (6 bases). This CDR3 has 15 amino acids. V lost 1 base, J lost 7 bases, and 12 bases lay in between. Germline loops: CDR1 SGHRS, CDR2 YFSETQ. The CDR3 loop is CASSLRGAPNSPLHF. In nucleotides, the CDR3 is TGCGCCAGCAGCTTGCGGGGGGCCCCGAATTCACCCCTCCACTTT.

The V call is TRBV6-5, the J call TRBJ2-2; tentatively, D is TRBD2 (5 bases). Deletions cut 2 bases from V and 7 bases from J, with 11 bases between. Germline V gene sequence: CDR1 MNHEY, CDR2 SVGAGI. The CDR3 loop spans 14 amino acids. CDR3 DNA: TGTGCCAGCAGTTACACCTCAGCGGACGGGGAGCTGTTTTTT. Translation gives CASSYTSADGELFF.

The chain links TRBV7-9 to TRBJ2-7; D ambiguous. The V and J ends lost 4 bases and 3 bases respectively, with 19 bases between them. Germline V gives CDR1 SEHNR, CDR2 FQNEAQ (reference sequence). The CDR3 length is 16 residues. The CDR3 reads CASSSQGQVTHYEQYF. CDR3 coding DNA: TGTGCCAGCAGCTCTCAAGGGCAGGTGACACACTACGAGCAGTACTTC.

V and J are TRBV12-3 or TRBV12-4 and TRBJ1-4; tentative D call: TRBD1 (6 bases). This CDR3 has 16 residues. V lost 3 bases to trimming and J lost 3 bases, with 14 bases between them. CDR3 amino acids: CASSFRAHRANEKLFF. The CDR3 DNA is TGTGCCAGCAGTTTTAGGGCGCACAGGGCTAATGAAAAACTGTTTTTT.

This clonotype showed up just a few times. The chain has TRBV20-1 and TRBJ2-2; 7 bases are a match to TRBD2. This CDR3 has 15 amino acids. Unmatched junction bases numbered 5, after V lost 1 base and J lost 3 bases. The germline gives CDR1 DFQATT, CDR2 SNEGSKA (reference sequence). The CDR3 bases are TGCAGTGCTAGAGTTCCAGGGAGGGACACCGGGGAGCTGTTTTTT. This encodes CSARVPGRDTGELFF.

This clonotype was counted a few times. This chain uses TRBV12-3 or TRBV12-4 with TRBJ1-4; D call uncertain. Between the trimmed V and J ends, which lost 6 bases and 5 bases, there was a span of 13 bases. This CDR3 has 14 residues. The CDR3 loop is CASSPQNGNEKLFF. The CDR3 DNA is TGTGCCAGCAGCCCTCAGAATGGGAATGAAAAACTGTTTTTT.

This clonotype showed up just a few times. The chain combines TRBV12-3 or TRBV12-4 with TRBJ2-2, with D possibly TRBD2 on 6 matching bases. CDR3 length: 14 residues. V was pared by 3 bases and J by 4 bases, with 9 bases between. The CDR3 bases are TGTGCCAGCAGTTTTAACGGGGGCACCGGGGAGCTGTTTTTT. Amino acid sequence: CASSFNGGTGELFF.

The V call is TRBV5-1, the J call TRBJ2-1, with TRBD2 matching over 15 bases. The junction had 11 bases not matched to a gene; V was cut back by 4 bases and J by 9 bases. This CDR3 is 17 amino acids long. Germline assignment: CDR1 SGHRS and CDR2 YFSETQ. The CDR3 nucleotides are TGCGCCAGCAGCCTGGGGACTAGCGGGGGGCCGGCTGCTGAGCAGTTCTTC. It yields the protein CASSLGTSGGPAAEQFF. The full variable domain, its missing parts supplied by reference TRBV5-1 and TRBJ2-1, is KAGVTQTPRYLIKTRGQQVTLSCSPISGHRSVSWYQQTPGQGLQFLFEYFSETQRNKGNFPGRFSGRQFSNSRSEMNVSTLELGDSALYLCASSLGTSGGPAAEQFFGPGTRLTVL.

This sequence joins TRBV5-6 and TRBJ2-1; 7 nucleotides match TRBD1. J gave up 5 bases and V 0 bases, and 11 bases lay outside the gene matches. CDR1 SGHDT and CDR2 YYEEEE come from the germline V gene. There are 17 residues in the CDR3. CDR3 in amino acids: CASSLDVGQIFHNEQFF. In nucleotides, the CDR3 is TGTGCCAGCAGCTTGGATGTGGGACAGATTTTCCACAATGAGCAGTTCTTC.

V and J are TRBV6-1 and TRBJ2-7; 10 bases agree with TRBD1. With 5 bases clipped from V and 4 bases from J, the junction kept 8 bases outside the gene matches. CDR1 is MNHNS and CDR2 is SASEGT in the germline V gene. The CDR3 is made up of 15 amino acids. The chain's CDR3 is CASSSGQGRLYEQYF. CDR3 in DNA: TGTGCCAGCAGTTCGGGACAGGGGAGGTTATACGAGCAGTACTTC.

This CDR3 reads CSAREAGNNYGYTF. DNA of the CDR3: TGCAGTGCTAGAGAGGCAGGGAATAACTATGGCTACACCTTC. The chain couples TRBV20-1 to TRBJ1-2; D is possibly TRBD1 (5 bases). Per germline, CDR1 DFQATT and CDR2 SNEGSKA (reference sequence). This CDR3 contains 14 residues. Trimming took off 0 bases at V and 1 base at J, with 9 bases between the two ends.

The CDR3 sequence is CASTSLVGLAGGSDTQYF. The DNA for the CDR3 is TGTGCCAGCACCTCGCTCGTAGGACTAGCGGGAGGGTCAGATACGCAGTATTTT. This sequence joins TRBV6-2 or TRBV6-3 and TRBJ2-3; 15 bases agree with TRBD2. J gave up 4 bases and V 7 bases, and 12 bases lay outside the gene matches. The CDR3 loop spans 18 amino acids. Germline V gene lookup returns CDR1 MNHEY and CDR2 SVGEGT.

This clonotype was counted a few times. The V and J genes are TRBV20-1 and TRBJ2-3, with 10 nucleotides matching TRBD1. The CDR3 runs 13 residues. Germline-derived CDR1 and CDR2 are DFQATT and SNEGSKA (reference sequence). J lost 7 bases, V lost 3 bases, and 4 bases had no gene match. This CDR3 is CSASPGQGYTQYF. The CDR3 nucleotides read TGCAGTGCTAGCCCGGGACAGGGGTATACGCAGTATTTT.

This clonotype was observed a few times. The V gene is TRBV5-1, the J gene TRBJ2-3; D possibly corresponds to TRBD2 (6 bases). The CDR3 consists of 15 residues. Looked up from germline, CDR1 is SGHRS and CDR2 is YFSETQ. The ends were cut back, 0 bases at V and 4 bases at J, with 12 bases in the middle. As DNA, the CDR3 is TGCGCCAGCAGCTTGGTGGAGGGTGGATCAGATACGCAGTATTTT. As protein: CASSLVEGGSDTQYF. Looking up the rest from reference TRBV5-1 and TRBJ2-3 gives the full variable domain: KAGVTQTPRYLIKTRGQQVTLSCSPISGHRSVSWYQQTPGQGLQFLFEYFSETQRNKGNFPGRFSGRQFSNSRSEMNVSTLELGDSALYLCASSLVEGGSDTQYFGPGTRLTVL.

The chain recombines TRBV9 with TRBJ2-7; a possible D gene is TRBD1 (5 bases). In germline, CDR1 is SGDLS, CDR2 YYNGEE. This CDR3 region has 17 residues. V lost 1 base, J lost 4 bases, and 21 bases lay in between. CDR3 sequence reads: CASSVKKGRLSRYEQYF. The CDR3 nucleotides read TGTGCCAGCAGCGTAAAAAAGGGGCGCTTATCCCGGTACGAGCAGTACTTC.

This clonotype has a handful of counts. The V gene is TRBV6-2 or TRBV6-3, the J gene TRBJ1-5; D gene ambiguous. CDR3 length: 13 amino acids. Germline V lookup: CDR1 MNHEY, CDR2 SVGEGT. Trimming pared 6 bases from V and 5 bases from J, leaving 11 bases between. CDR3 nucleotides: TGTGCCAGCAGCAAGGGCCTTCATCAGCCCCAGCATTTT. Protein: CASSKGLHQPQHF.

A few counts support this clonotype. This sequence joins TRBV12-3 or TRBV12-4 and TRBJ2-7; TRBD1 matches at 7 bases. V shed 6 bases and J 0 bases; nucleotides not matched to a gene: 11. The CDR3 extends over 16 amino acids. The CDR3 DNA sequence: TGTGCCAGCAGCCTACTGGCGACAGGGAGCTCCTACGAGCAGTACTTC. It codes for CASSLLATGSSYEQYF.

This clonotype turned up a few times. The J gene is TRBJ2-7, the V gene TRBV12-3 or TRBV12-4; possibly TRBD1 for D (6 bases). The germline V and J ends were trimmed by 6 bases and 3 bases, with 18 bases remaining between them. The CDR3 covers 15 residues. The CDR3 nucleotides are TGTGCCAGCAGGGCGTCCGGGACACCCCTCTACGAGCAGTACTTC. This sequence encodes CASRASGTPLYEQYF.

V and J are TRBV11-2 and TRBJ2-1, with 9 nucleotides matching TRBD2. This CDR3 region has 16 residues. Trimming cost V 5 bases and J 8 bases; bases outside gene matches: 13. Per germline, CDR1 SGHAT and CDR2 FQNNGV. CDR3 bases: TGTGCCAGCAGCATAAGAGGCGGGAGGGCCCAGGATGAGCAGTTCTTC. It encodes CASSIRGGRAQDEQFF. Filled out from reference TRBV11-2 and TRBJ2-1, the complete variable domain reads EAGVAQSPRYKIIEKRQSVAFWCNPISGHATLYWYQQILGQGPKLLIQFQNNGVVDDSQLPKDRFSAERLKGVDSTLKIQPAKLEDSAVYLCASSIRGGRAQDEQFFGPGTRLTVL.

This clonotype was detected a few times. This chain links TRBV12-3 or TRBV12-4 with TRBJ2-2; the D call may be TRBD1 or TRBD2 (6 bases each). Trimming took 10 bases from V and 7 from J, leaving 22 bases between them. The CDR3 length is 15 residues. The CDR3 sequence is CATIPVGGPGGELFF. CDR3 coding DNA: TGTGCCACAATCCCAGTAGGGGGGCCCGGCGGGGAGCTGTTTTTT.

The rearrangement joins TRBV12-3 or TRBV12-4 to TRBJ1-3; D is unresolved. Between the trimmed V and J ends, which lost 6 bases and 0 bases, there was a span of 12 bases. This CDR3 has 15 amino acids. CDR3 sequence: CASRPSRVSGNTIYF. The CDR3 DNA follows: TGTGCCAGCAGACCATCAAGGGTCTCTGGAAACACCATATATTTT.

The V call is TRBV4-3, the J call TRBJ2-2; TRBD1 agrees at 9 bases. The V segment lost 2 bases and the J segment 4 bases; nucleotides outside the gene matches: 14. The V gene's germline CDR1 is LGHNA and CDR2 YSLEER. The CDR3 totals 19 residues. This CDR3 reads CASSQNYRGPWSGTGELFF. CDR3 in DNA: TGCGCCAGCAGCCAAAATTACAGGGGGCCGTGGTCGGGCACCGGGGAGCTGTTTTTT.

A few counts support this clonotype. The chain employs TRBV20-1 and TRBJ2-1; D unresolved. The CDR3 runs 15 residues. Trimming removed 1 base at V and 0 bases at J, with 10 bases between. Germline CDR1 is DFQATT and CDR2 is SNEGSKA (reference sequence). As DNA, the CDR3 is TGCAGTGCTAGAGCGAGTACGGACTCCTACAATGAGCAGTTCTTC. Its translation is CSARASTDSYNEQFF.

The V call is TRBV4-3, the J call TRBJ1-2; 9 nucleotides align to TRBD1. The germline V gene encodes CDR1 LGHNA and CDR2 YSLEER. The CDR3 is 17 amino acids. V shed 0 bases and J 7 bases; nucleotides not matched to a gene: 12. The CDR3 loop is CASSQELPHRGRGGYTF. The CDR3 bases are TGCGCCAGCAGCCAAGAACTCCCACACAGGGGGCGAGGTGGCTACACCTTC.

The V gene is TRBV6-2 or TRBV6-3, the J gene TRBJ2-1; TRBD2 aligns across 13 bases. Germline CDR1 reads MNHEY; CDR2 reads SVGEGT. The CDR3 length is 15 residues. V lost 6 bases and J lost 9; bases outside the gene matches: 8. The CDR3 sequence: CASSRGLAGESEQFF. CDR3 nucleotides: TGTGCCAGCAGCCGCGGACTAGCGGGAGAAAGTGAGCAGTTCTTC.

This chain uses TRBV4-1 with TRBJ2-5; D is tentatively TRBD1 or TRBD2 (6 bases each). CDR3 size: 16 residues. Germline V gene sequence: CDR1 MGHRA, CDR2 YSYEKL. V was shortened by 0 bases and J by 6 bases, with 17 bases between the two germline ends. The chain's CDR3 is CASSQEMRGDVKTQYF. The DNA for the CDR3 is TGCGCCAGCAGCCAAGAGATGAGGGGGGACGTGAAGACCCAGTACTTC.

This clonotype was observed a few times. The chain combines TRBV7-9 with TRBJ2-7, with 10 bases fitting TRBD1. The CDR3 has 16 residues. The germline CDR1 and CDR2 sequences are SEHNR and FQNEAQ (reference sequence). Losses at the gene ends were 6 bases for V and 2 bases for J; bases not matched to a gene: 10. The CDR3 DNA sequence: TGTGCCAGCAGTTTCGGCCCCGGACAGGGGGCCTACGAGCAGTACTTC. Protein sequence: CASSFGPGQGAYEQYF. Full variable domain (remainder filled in from reference TRBV7-9 and TRBJ2-7): DTGVSQNPRHKITKRGQNVTFRCDPISEHNRLYWYRQTLGQGPEFLTYFQNEAQLEKSRLLSDRFSAERPKGSFSTLEIQRTEQGDSAMYLCASSFGPGQGAYEQYFGPGTRLTVT.

The chain recombines TRBV11-2 with TRBJ2-3; D uncertain. V dropped 1 base and J dropped 0 bases, with 11 bases sitting between them. CDR3 size: 16 residues. The V gene's germline CDR1 is SGHAT and CDR2 FQNNGV. The chain's CDR3 is CASSLGVGSSTDTQYF. CDR3 coding DNA: TGTGCCAGCAGCTTAGGGGTGGGTTCTAGCACAGATACGCAGTATTTT.

The chain couples TRBV5-1 to TRBJ2-7; 9 bases match TRBD1. The CDR3 is 16 amino acids. From germline, CDR1 is SGHRS and CDR2 YFSETQ. V dropped 5 bases and J dropped 1; count of bases not matched to a gene: 10. In nucleotides, the CDR3 is TGCGCCAGCAGAGCTGCCTACAGGGGGCTGTCCTACGAGCAGTACTTC. It yields the protein CASRAAYRGLSYEQYF.

V is TRBV7-9 and J is TRBJ1-1, with 9 bases identical to TRBD1. Germline loops: CDR1 SEHNR, CDR2 FQNEAQ (reference sequence). J was trimmed by 4 bases and V by 5 bases; bases with no gene match: 11. CDR3 length equals 16 residues. The CDR3: CASSPRDREKGTEAFF. The CDR3 nucleotides are TGTGCCAGCAGCCCTCGGGACAGGGAGAAGGGCACTGAAGCTTTCTTT. Together with reference TRBV7-9 and TRBJ1-1, the CDR3 gives the full variable domain: DTGVSQNPRHKITKRGQNVTFRCDPISEHNRLYWYRQTLGQGPEFLTYFQNEAQLEKSRLLSDRFSAERPKGSFSTLEIQRTEQGDSAMYLCASSPRDREKGTEAFFGQGTRLTVV.